The clone carrying this T cell receptor beta chain was counted only a few times. Its antigen is not identified. Using a J-beta primer mix together with a sample-barcoded 5' primer, a second PCR was run for roughly 6 to 11 cycles. Each CDR3 protein gets one entry after TCRdb re-called the 5' RACE reads with MiXCR. The table records about 1.6 million distinct CDR3 sequences, around 35% of them present only once. The CDR3 is made up of 13 amino acids. The V and J ends lost 5 bases and 10 bases, in that order; junction bases with no gene match: 11. Healthy Caucasian individuals from Russia aged roughly 6 to 100 served as donors. Per sample, extraction of total RNA gave at least 5 micrograms in every case. These data come from a study of blood T cells in healthy people across ages. Overall study findings and caveats: Age showed a roughly linear inverse relationship with TCR beta diversity per million T cells. From one million sequenced T cells, diversity estimates were lower bounds.

Sample: blood. This chain uses TRBV12-3 or TRBV12-4 with TRBJ2-7; TRBD1 agrees at 7 bases. The receptor was derived from a woman younger than 45 in good health. Written as DNA, the CDR3 is TGTGCCAGCAGTCGCCCGGGACAGTTAACCCAGTACTTC. Translating it yields CASSRPGQLTQYF.